This passage covers 10 T cell receptor beta chains from one sample sequenced in a study of monozygotic twins with inflammatory bowel disease. TCRdb derives one entry per CDR3 protein from the 5' RACE reads, leaving out DNA. This sample's table has hundreds of thousands of distinct CDR3 sequences. The specimen sequenced was blood. The receptors were sampled from a human donor with ulcerative colitis or Crohn's disease, or a healthy co-twin of an affected twin (not recorded which).

The J gene is TRBJ2-7, the V gene TRBV5-1; TCRdb names TRBD1, which stays unverified in the absence of DNA. The CDR3 length is 11 residues. The germline V gene has CDR1 SGHRS and CDR2 YFSETQ. The CDR3 region is CASISGSEQYF. The full variable domain, with the rest looked up from reference TRBV5-1 and TRBJ2-7, is KAGVTQTPRYLIKTRGQQVTLSCSPISGHRSVSWYQQTPGQGLQFLFEYFSETQRNKGNFPGRFSGRQFSNSRSEMNVSTLELGDSALYLCASISGSEQYFGPGTRLTVT.

This chain links TRBV6-2 or TRBV6-3 with TRBJ1-1. Germline assignment: CDR1 MNHEY and CDR2 SVGEGT. CDR3 size: 13 residues. The CDR3 spells CASSYSGAAEAFF.

The chain recombines TRBV12-3 or TRBV12-4 with TRBJ1-3; TCRdb names TRBD1, which stays unverified in the absence of DNA. The CDR3 has 18 residues. Here the CDR3 reads CASSPPQRTGLSGNTIYF.

V is TRBV29-1 and J is TRBJ2-7; TCRdb designates TRBD2, a call that cannot be tested without DNA. CDR1 is SQVTM and CDR2 is ANQGSEA in the germline V gene. The CDR3 loop spans 12 amino acids. CDR3: CSVGGGSYEQYF.

The V gene is TRBV24-1, the J gene TRBJ2-5. Germline CDR1 and CDR2: KGHDR and SFDVKD. The CDR3 runs 12 residues. CDR3 sequence: CATSDGRKTQYF.

The CDR3 loop is CASSLVQTRTRAEAFF. V usage is TRBV5-1 and J usage is TRBJ1-1. This CDR3 is built from 16 residues. Germline V CDR1 and CDR2: SGHRS, YFSETQ.

This rearrangement joins TRBV2 to TRBJ2-7; as DNA is missing, the TRBD2 call by TCRdb cannot be tested. Looked up from germline, CDR1 is SNHLY and CDR2 is FYNNEI. CDR3 length: 14 residues. CDR3 sequence reads: CASRGTDGPSEQYF.

The V and J genes are TRBV12-3 or TRBV12-4 and TRBJ1-3. This CDR3 is built from 15 residues. The CDR3 here is CASRLGLRVGNTIYF.

The chain couples TRBV10-3 to TRBJ2-2; no DNA is available, so the TRBD1 call from TCRdb remains unchecked. Germline-derived CDR1 and CDR2 are ENHRY and SYGVKD. CDR3 length equals 11 residues. The CDR3 loop reads CGTGGTGELFF.

The gene calls are TRBV5-1 and TRBJ1-6. Germline CDR1 SGHRS, CDR2 YFSETQ. This CDR3 contains 14 residues. The CDR3 loop is CASSLSGSDSPLHF.